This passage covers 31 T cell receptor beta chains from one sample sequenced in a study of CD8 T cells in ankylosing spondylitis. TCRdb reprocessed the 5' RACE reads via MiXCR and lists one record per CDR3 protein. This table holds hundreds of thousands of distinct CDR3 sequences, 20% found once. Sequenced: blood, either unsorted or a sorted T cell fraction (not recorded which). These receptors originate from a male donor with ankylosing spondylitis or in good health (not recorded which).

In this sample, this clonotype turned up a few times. The CDR3 sequence is CASSLLPGQGEAQYF. CDR3 DNA sequence: TGTGCCAGCAGTCTGCTACCGGGACAGGGGGAGGCCCAGTACTTC. This chain connects TRBV12-3 or TRBV12-4 to TRBJ2-5; 11 nucleotides align to TRBD1. The CDR3 is 15 residues long. The V and J ends lost 5 bases and 9 bases, in that order; junction bases with no gene match: 11.

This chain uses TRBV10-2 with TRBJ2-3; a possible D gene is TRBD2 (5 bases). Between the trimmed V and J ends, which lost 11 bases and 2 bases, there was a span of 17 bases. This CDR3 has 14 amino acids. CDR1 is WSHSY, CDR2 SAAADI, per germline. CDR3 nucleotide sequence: TGCGCCGTTTCCCGGACGGGGAACACAGATACGCAGTATTTT. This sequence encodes CAVSRTGNTDTQYF.

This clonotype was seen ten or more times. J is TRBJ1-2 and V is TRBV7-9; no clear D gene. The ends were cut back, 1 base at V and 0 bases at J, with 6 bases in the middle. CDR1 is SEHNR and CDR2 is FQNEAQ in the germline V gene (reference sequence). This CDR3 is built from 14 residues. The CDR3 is CASSLDLANYGYTF. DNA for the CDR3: TGTGCCAGCAGCTTAGACTTGGCTAACTATGGCTACACCTTC.

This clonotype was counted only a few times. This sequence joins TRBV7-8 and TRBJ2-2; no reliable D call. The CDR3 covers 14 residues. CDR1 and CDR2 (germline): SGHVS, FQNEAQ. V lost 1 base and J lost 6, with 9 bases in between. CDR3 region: CASSLVGGAGELFF. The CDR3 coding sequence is TGTGCCAGCAGCTTAGTCGGTGGGGCCGGGGAGCTGTTTTTT.

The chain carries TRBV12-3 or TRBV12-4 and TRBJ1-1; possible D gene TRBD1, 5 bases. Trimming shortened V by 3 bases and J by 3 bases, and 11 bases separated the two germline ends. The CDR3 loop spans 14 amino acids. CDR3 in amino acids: CASSFRARDTEAFF. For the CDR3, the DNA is TGTGCCAGCAGTTTCAGGGCGAGGGACACTGAAGCTTTCTTT.

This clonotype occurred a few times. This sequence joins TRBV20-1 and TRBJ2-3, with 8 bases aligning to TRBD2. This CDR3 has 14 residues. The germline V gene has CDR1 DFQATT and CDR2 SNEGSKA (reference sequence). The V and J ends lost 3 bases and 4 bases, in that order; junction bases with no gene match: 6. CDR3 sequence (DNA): TGCAGTGCTAGTCTCACGGGGGGGCCAGATACGCAGTATTTT. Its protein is CSASLTGGPDTQYF.

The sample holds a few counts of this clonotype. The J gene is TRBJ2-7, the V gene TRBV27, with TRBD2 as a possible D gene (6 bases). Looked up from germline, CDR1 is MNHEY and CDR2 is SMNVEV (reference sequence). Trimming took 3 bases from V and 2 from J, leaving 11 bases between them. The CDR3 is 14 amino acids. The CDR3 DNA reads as TGTGCCAGCAGTTTTGGGGGGATCGCCTACGAGCAGTACTTC. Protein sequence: CASSFGGIAYEQYF.

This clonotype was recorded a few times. The CDR3 sequence is CSARPTGSTEAFF. The CDR3 coding sequence is TGCAGTGCTAGGCCGACAGGTTCCACTGAAGCTTTCTTT. The chain employs TRBV20-1 and TRBJ1-1, with D possibly TRBD1 on 6 matching bases. Per the germline V gene, CDR1 is DFQATT and CDR2 is SNEGSKA (reference sequence). V lost 3 bases and J 4 bases, leaving 12 bases between the germline ends. The CDR3 spans 13 residues.

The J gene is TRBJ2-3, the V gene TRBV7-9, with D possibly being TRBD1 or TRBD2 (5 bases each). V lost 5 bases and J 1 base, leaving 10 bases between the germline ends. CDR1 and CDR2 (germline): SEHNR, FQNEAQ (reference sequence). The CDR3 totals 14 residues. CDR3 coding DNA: TGTGCCAGCAGCCCCGGGGACCGCACAGATACGCAGTATTTT. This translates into CASSPGDRTDTQYF.

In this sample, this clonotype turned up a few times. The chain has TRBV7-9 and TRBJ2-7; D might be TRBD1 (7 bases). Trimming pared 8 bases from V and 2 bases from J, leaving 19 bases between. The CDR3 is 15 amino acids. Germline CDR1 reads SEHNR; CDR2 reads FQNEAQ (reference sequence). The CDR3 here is CASAGQTHDPYEQYF. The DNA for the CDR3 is TGTGCCAGCGCGGGACAGACCCACGATCCCTACGAGCAGTACTTC.

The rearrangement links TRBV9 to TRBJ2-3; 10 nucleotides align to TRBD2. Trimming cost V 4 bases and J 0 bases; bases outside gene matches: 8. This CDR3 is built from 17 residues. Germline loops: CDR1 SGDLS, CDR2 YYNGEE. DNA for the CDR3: TGTGCCAGCAGCCCCCTCCCACTAGCGGGGAGCACAGATACGCAGTATTTT. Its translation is CASSPLPLAGSTDTQYF.

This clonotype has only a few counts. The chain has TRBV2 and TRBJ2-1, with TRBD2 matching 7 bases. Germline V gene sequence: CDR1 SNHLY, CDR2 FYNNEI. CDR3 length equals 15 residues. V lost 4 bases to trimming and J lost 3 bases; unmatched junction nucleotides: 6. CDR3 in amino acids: CASSGVGGSYNEQFF. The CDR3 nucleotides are TGTGCCAGCAGTGGTGTGGGAGGGAGCTACAATGAGCAGTTCTTC.

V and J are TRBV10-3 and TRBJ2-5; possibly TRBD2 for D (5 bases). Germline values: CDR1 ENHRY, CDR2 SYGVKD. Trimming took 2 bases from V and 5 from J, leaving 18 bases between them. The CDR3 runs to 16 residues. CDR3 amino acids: CAISEAGSTRLETQYF. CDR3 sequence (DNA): TGTGCCATCAGTGAGGCGGGCTCCACTAGGTTGGAGACCCAGTACTTC.

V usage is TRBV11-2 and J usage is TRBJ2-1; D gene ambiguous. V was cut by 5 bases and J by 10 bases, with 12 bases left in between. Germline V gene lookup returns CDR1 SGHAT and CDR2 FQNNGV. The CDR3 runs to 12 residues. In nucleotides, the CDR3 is TGTGCCAGCAGCCGCTGGGCGACCGAGCAGTTCTTC. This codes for CASSRWATEQFF.

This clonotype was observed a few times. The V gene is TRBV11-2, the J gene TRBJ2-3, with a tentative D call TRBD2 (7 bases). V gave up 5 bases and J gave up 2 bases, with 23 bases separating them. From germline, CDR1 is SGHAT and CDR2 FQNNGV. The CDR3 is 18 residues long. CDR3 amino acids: CASSTRGAGDLFTDTQYF. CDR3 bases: TGTGCCAGCAGCACGAGGGGGGCGGGGGACCTCTTCACAGATACGCAGTATTTT.

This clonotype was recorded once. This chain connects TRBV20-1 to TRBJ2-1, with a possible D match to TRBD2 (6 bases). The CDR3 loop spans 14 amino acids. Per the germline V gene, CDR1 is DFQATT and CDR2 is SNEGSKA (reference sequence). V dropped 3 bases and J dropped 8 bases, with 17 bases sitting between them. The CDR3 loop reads CSARAFRDSYEQFF. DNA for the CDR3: TGCAGTGCTAGGGCATTCCGGGACTCCTATGAGCAGTTCTTC.

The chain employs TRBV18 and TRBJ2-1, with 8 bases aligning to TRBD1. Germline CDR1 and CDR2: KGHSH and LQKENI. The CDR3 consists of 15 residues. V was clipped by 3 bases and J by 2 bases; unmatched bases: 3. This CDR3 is CASSPGQAPYNEQFF. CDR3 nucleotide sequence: TGTGCCAGCTCACCGGGACAGGCCCCCTACAATGAGCAGTTCTTC.

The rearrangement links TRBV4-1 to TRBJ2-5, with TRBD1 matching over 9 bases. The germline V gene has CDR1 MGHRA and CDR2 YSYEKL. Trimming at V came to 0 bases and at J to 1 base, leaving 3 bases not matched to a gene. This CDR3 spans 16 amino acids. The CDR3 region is CASSQDWDRVQETQYF. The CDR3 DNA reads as TGCGCCAGCAGCCAAGATTGGGACAGGGTCCAAGAGACCCAGTACTTC.

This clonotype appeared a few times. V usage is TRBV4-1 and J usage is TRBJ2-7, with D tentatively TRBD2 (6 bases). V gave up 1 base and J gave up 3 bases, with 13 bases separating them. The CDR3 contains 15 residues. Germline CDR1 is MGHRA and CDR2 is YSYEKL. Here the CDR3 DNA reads TGCGCCAGCAGCCAAGCGTACCAGGGAGGCTACGAGCAGTACTTC. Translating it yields CASSQAYQGGYEQYF.

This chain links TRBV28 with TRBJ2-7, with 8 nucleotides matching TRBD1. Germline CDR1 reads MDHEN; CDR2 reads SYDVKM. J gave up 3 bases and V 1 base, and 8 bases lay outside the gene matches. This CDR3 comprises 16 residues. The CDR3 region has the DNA TGTGCCAGCAGTTTATTGGGACAGGACTTAAGCTACGAGCAGTACTTC. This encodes CASSLLGQDLSYEQYF.

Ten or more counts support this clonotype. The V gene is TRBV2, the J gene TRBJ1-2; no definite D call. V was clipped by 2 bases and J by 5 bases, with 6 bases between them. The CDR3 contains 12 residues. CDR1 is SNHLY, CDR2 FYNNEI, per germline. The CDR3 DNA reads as TGTGCCAGCAGTGAAACGCGGTATGGCTACACCTTC. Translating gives CASSETRYGYTF.

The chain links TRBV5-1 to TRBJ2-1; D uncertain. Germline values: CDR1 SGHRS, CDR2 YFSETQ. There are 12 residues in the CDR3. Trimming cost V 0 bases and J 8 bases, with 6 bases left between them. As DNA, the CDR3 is TGCGCCAGCAGCTTGGTTATGGATGAGCAGTTCTTC. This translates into CASSLVMDEQFF.

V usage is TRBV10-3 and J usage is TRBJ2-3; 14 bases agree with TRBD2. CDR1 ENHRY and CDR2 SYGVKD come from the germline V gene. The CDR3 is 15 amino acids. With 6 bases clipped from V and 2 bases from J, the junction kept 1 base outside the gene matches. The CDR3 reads CAIRGLAGATDTQYF. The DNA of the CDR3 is TGTGCCATCAGGGGACTAGCGGGGGCCACAGATACGCAGTATTTT.

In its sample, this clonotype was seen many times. CDR3 in amino acids: CASSIRQGGYEQYF. The DNA for the CDR3 is TGTGCCAGCAGTATCCGACAAGGAGGGTACGAGCAGTACTTC. J is TRBJ2-7 and V is TRBV12-3 or TRBV12-4; possibly TRBD2 for D (6 bases). Trimming stripped 5 bases from V and 4 bases from J, with 15 bases between. The CDR3 contains 14 residues.

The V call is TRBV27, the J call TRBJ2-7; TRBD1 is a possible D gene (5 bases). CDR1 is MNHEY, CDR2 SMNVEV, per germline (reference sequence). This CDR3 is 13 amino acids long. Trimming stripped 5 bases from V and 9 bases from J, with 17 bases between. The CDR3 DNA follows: TGTGCCAGCAGTCCCCTTTGGGGCTCGGTGCAGTACTTC. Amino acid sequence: CASSPLWGSVQYF.

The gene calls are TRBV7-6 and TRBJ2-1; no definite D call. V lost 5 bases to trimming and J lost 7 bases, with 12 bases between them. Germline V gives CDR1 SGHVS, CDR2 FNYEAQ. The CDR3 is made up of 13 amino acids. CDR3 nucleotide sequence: TGTGCCAGCAGCCCAACTAACAAGAATGAGCAGTTCTTC. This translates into CASSPTNKNEQFF.

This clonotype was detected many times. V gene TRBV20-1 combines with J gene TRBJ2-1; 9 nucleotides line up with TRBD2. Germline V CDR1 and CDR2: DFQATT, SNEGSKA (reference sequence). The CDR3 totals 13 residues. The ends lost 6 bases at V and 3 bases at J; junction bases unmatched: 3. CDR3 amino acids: CSARAGGYNEQFF. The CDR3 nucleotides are TGCAGTGCGCGAGCGGGGGGCTACAATGAGCAGTTCTTC.

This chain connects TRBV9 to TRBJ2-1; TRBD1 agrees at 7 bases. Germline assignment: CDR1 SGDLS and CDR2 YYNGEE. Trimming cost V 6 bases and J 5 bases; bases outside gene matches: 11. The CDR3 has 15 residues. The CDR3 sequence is CASTPWAGGHNEQFF. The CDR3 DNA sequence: TGTGCCAGCACCCCATGGGCAGGGGGACACAATGAGCAGTTCTTC.

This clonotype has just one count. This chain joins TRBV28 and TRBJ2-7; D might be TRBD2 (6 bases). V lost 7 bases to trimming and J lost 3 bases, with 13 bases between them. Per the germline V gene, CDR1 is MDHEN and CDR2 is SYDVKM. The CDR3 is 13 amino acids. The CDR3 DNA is TGTGCCAGCAACCGGGACTCCCTCTACGAGCAGTACTTC. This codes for CASNRDSLYEQYF.

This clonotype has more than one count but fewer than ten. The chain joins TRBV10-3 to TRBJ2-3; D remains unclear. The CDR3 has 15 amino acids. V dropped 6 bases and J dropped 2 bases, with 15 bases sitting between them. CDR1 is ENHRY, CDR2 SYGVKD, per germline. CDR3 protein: CAIRDGIEATDTQYF. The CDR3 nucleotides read TGTGCCATCAGGGATGGTATAGAGGCCACAGATACGCAGTATTTT.

CDR3 loop: CATSAQYQETQYF. CDR3 DNA sequence: TGTGCCACCAGTGCCCAGTACCAAGAGACCCAGTACTTC. The chain combines TRBV24-1 with TRBJ2-5; D gene ambiguous. Germline lookup yields CDR1 KGHDR and CDR2 SFDVKD. The CDR3 loop spans 13 amino acids. V lost 5 bases and J 0 bases, leaving 6 bases between the germline ends.